What follows is one T cell receptor (beta chain) and its context. This clone was detected only a few times. Its cognate antigen has yet to be identified. The sample holds no much larger clone one base away, and base qualities are not on file. The method behind the library was the immunoSEQ multiplex PCR assay. TCRdb took this table from immuneACCESS and kept in-frame rearrangements with V and J called. Such tables lack part of the clones; where checked against another copy, unresolved V genes explain under half of the gap, and the rest is unexplained. This sample comprises 100,000 to 150,000 clones, around 94% of them detected only once. Under 0.7% of the sample belongs to the ten largest clones. This entry is derived from a study of control samples from healthy donors and cancer patients (dated by TCRdb to the early 2020s). For CDR1 and CDR2, the germline V gene lists MDHEN and SYDVKM. The germline V end is reduced by 6 bases and the J end by 5 bases; junction bases left unmatched: 6. The cysteine opens and the phenylalanine closes a CDR3 of 13 amino acids. The retained sequence is limited to the CDR3, 39 bases, with the frame set at the first base.

The source is an older man with head and neck cancer. The chain links TRBV28 with TRBJ2-5, with TRBD1 matching 7 junction bases. Sequencing was done on a sample of PBMCs. CDR3 loop: CASSPTGVETQYF. The nucleotide sequence is TGTGCCAGCAGCCCAACAGGGGTGGAGACCCAGTACTTC.